This T cell receptor (beta chain) was sequenced during a study of blood T cell repertoires in COVID-19 (dated by TCRdb to 2020 to 2022). Background on the whole study: Samples from collaborators originated in the United States, Italy and Spain and spanned both the acute and convalescent phases of COVID-19. Where HLA class I and class II types were available, the types were taken from metadata supplied by the sample provider, not from assay-based typing. Subjects who had been exposed to COVID-19, were actively infected with it, or had recovered from it provided the deeply sampled blood TCRbeta repertoires that made up the dataset. The material from the prospective study consisted of cDNA or gDNA derived from T cells, B-cell-depleted T cells, or PBMCs. A de-identified subject ID, COVID-19 status, age in years and sex were almost always included in the sample metadata. The repertoires were released in a freely available public database meant as a resource for research on the immune response to SARS-CoV-2. The samples were drawn from two sources: the first 160 participants of the ongoing ImmuneRACE study, and fewer than 1,500 subjects contributed by 6 global collaborators. Overall results and qualifications from the work: How much clinical and demographic metadata was included differed by source and by participant, and the metadata was provided uncurated.

From its cysteine to its phenylalanine, the CDR3 spans 13 amino acids. The CDR3 DNA has 39 bases and is translated from base 1. From the germline V gene, CDR1 is SGHAT and CDR2 is FQNNGV. TCRbeta CDR3 regions were amplified from genomic DNA by means of the immunoSEQ Assay, a bias-controlled multiplex PCR. Per the authors' processing: Nucleated cell counts per sample were estimated from amplification of reference gene primers within the assay. To quantify the absolute abundance of each unique TCRbeta CDR3 rearrangement, sequence reads were collapsed and filtered. Productive Simpson clonality was computed per sample as the square root of Simpson's diversity index over productive rearrangements. The source is immuneACCESS, and TCRdb retained only in-frame sequences with V and J called. Part of the clones is not carried over; for the studies checked, unresolved V genes explain less than half of this, and the remainder is unexplained. The DNA gave D and trimming, while V, J and clone size come from that table. For this sample there are 180,000 or so clones; approximately 80% appear just once. Together, the top ten hold roughly 11% of the sample.

As for this clone: Its antigen has not been determined. One end of the junction varies from germline; a read error may be responsible.

Enrolling through a virtual design, the prospective study's participants ranged in age from roughly 18 to 90 years and lived across around 25 United States geographic areas. Cohort assignment in the prospective study relied on participant-reported clinical history from a screening survey and a study questionnaire. For ImmuneRACE Cohort 3, a participant was defined as recovered based on two consecutive negative NP/OP PCR tests, clearance by a healthcare professional, or resolution of symptoms. In the prospective study, whole blood, serum and a nasopharyngeal or oropharyngeal swab were collected from each participant by mobile phlebotomists. Participants in the prospective study had the option to provide additional blood draws and questionnaires over an approximately 2-month period. Blood samples from the prospective study were shipped frozen or at room temperature prior to DNA extraction.

This receptor was taken from a middle-aged man who had recovered from COVID-19. Sequenced sample: PBMCs or T cells enriched from blood (not recorded which). Recombination joined TRBV11-2 with TRBJ1-1, with the D gene too uncertain to name. The CDR3 region has the sequence CASRLGVSTEAFF. The bases are TGTGCCAGCAGGTTAGGTGTTAGCACTGAAGCTTTCTTT. The full variable domain, completed from the reference TRBV11-2 and TRBJ1-1 proteins outside the CDR3, reads EAGVAQSPRYKIIEKRQSVAFWCNPISGHATLYWYQQILGQGPKLLIQFQNNGVVDDSQLPKDRFSAERLKGVDSTLKIQPAKLEDSAVYLCASRLGVSTEAFFGQGTRLTVV.